Described below is a single TCR beta chain sequence and its context. The data belong to a study of T-cell memory formation after mild COVID-19. TCRdb analysed the 5' RACE reads with MiXCR anew, one entry per CDR3 protein. This sample has roughly 250,000 distinct CDR3 sequences, with approximately 16% found just once. This CDR3 is 18 amino acids long. The V and J ends lost 0 bases and 1 base respectively, with 16 bases between them. The germline CDR1 and CDR2 sequences are SGDLS and YYNGEE. The sample was PBMCs or a T cell subset sorted from them (not recorded which). The chain is built from TRBV9 and TRBJ2-2, with D perhaps TRBD2 (7 bases). This TCR was sampled from a man aged 18 to 30 who had mild COVID-19 (a few samples of this study predate the infection). Cell type and time point are not known. In DNA, the CDR3 is TGTGCCAGCAGCGTAGGGCGGGGGCCAGGCTTGAACACCGGGGAGCTGTTTTTT. This translates into CASSVGRGPGLNTGELFF.